The rows below give T cell receptor beta chains drawn from one sample of a study of blood T cell repertoires in COVID-19. This table comes from immunoSEQ multiplex PCR, and its TCRdb copy is limited to in-frame clones, with some not included. The profile covers 140,000 to 150,000 clones, with approximately 83% appearing a single time and around 8% taken by the ten largest. The sequencing sample was made of peripheral blood. The source of these receptors is a woman aged 60-75 years with COVID-19, enrolled during active disease. Each CDR3 is given with its conserved first and last residue. The D gene is left open where the match is weak. Some rows have no size entry. The others give once, few or many, or a class for an expanded clone.

>-|TRBV11-2|TRBJ1-4|-|14
CASSPRSGGEKLFF
TGTGCCAGCAGCCCCCGGTCGGGAGGTGAAAAACTGTTTTTT
>-|TRBV6-6|TRBJ2-3|-|13
CASRQDVGDTQYF
TGTGCCAGCAGACAGGACGTGGGGGATACGCAGTATTTT
>-|TRBV7-2|TRBJ1-6|-|15
CASSLGQARVSPLHF
TGTGCCAGCAGCTTAGGACAGGCAAGGGTATCACCCCTCCACTTT
>-|TRBV6-5|TRBJ1-2|once|11
CASRGLHGYTF
TGTGCCAGCCGGGGACTCCATGGCTACACCTTC
>TRBD1|TRBV7-6|TRBJ1-1|-|15
CASSPRGTGGFEAFF
TGTGCCAGCAGCCCGCGAGGGACAGGGGGATTTGAAGCTTTCTTT
>TRBD1|TRBV5-1|TRBJ2-7|-|18
CASSLTGGQGPPSYEQYF
TGCGCCAGCAGCTTGACTGGTGGACAGGGCCCTCCCTCCTACGAGCAGTACTTC
>TRBD1|TRBV19|TRBJ1-5|-|17
CASSGPGQGSGNQPQHF
TGTGCCAGTAGTGGCCCGGGACAGGGGAGCGGCAATCAGCCCCAGCATTTT
>-|TRBV27|TRBJ2-1|once|15
CASRSAGPPYNEQFF
TGTGCCAGCCGATCGGCGGGCCCCCCCTACAATGAGCAGTTCTTC
>-|TRBV7-7|TRBJ2-5|-|12
CASSPGVETQYF
TGTGCTAGCAGCCCCGGAGTGGAGACCCAGTACTTC
>-|TRBV5-1|TRBJ1-4|once|17
CASSSLPFQGGNEKLFF
TGCGCCAGCAGCTCGCTACCTTTTCAGGGAGGTAATGAAAAACTGTTTTTT
>TRBD2|TRBV2|TRBJ2-7|once|15
CASSELAGGRYEQYF
TGTGCCAGCAGTGAACTAGCGGGGGGCCGCTACGAGCAGTACTTC
>TRBD1|TRBV27|TRBJ1-3|-|16
CASSLKGTVPGNTIYF
TGTGCCAGCAGTTTAAAGGGGACAGTTCCTGGAAACACCATATATTTT
>-|TRBV11-3|TRBJ2-1|-|16
CASSLDPGGNYNEQFF
TGTGCCAGCAGCTTAGATCCGGGCGGGAACTACAATGAGCAGTTCTTC
>-|TRBV9|TRBJ1-1|-|13
CASSRTGLTEAFF
TGTGCCAGCAGCCGAACAGGCCTAACTGAAGCTTTCTTT
>-|TRBV10-3|TRBJ1-5|-|14
CAISGMAGEQPQHF
TGTGCCATCAGTGGAATGGCAGGGGAACAGCCCCAGCATTTT
>-|TRBV30|TRBJ1-2|-|13
CAWSGGDNYGYTF
TGTGCCTGGAGTGGGGGGGATAACTATGGCTACACCTTC
>-|TRBV28|TRBJ2-7|-|14
CATTGHTISYEQYF
TGTGCCACCACGGGACATACGATATCCTACGAGCAGTACTTC
>-|TRBV19|TRBJ1-4|-|14
CASSIVSGNEKLFF
TGTGCCAGTAGTATAGTGTCGGGGAATGAAAAACTGTTTTTT
>TRBD2|TRBV6-4|TRBJ2-4|-|14
CASSAGVAKNIQYF
TGTGCCAGCAGCGCGGGGGTCGCCAAAAACATTCAGTACTTC
>-|TRBV6-1|TRBJ1-3|-|13
CASSERGRNTIYF
TGTGCCAGCAGTGAGCGGGGAAGAAACACCATATATTTT
>-|TRBV5-1|TRBJ2-5|-|16
CASSGETDNSQETQYF
TGCGCCAGCAGCGGAGAAACGGACAATTCCCAAGAGACCCAGTACTTC
>-|TRBV2|TRBJ2-5|once|12
CASSEGGQTQYF
TGTGCCAGCAGTGAGGGGGGGCAGACCCAGTACTTC
>-|TRBV11-3|TRBJ2-1|-|14
CASSLSSGYNEQFF
TGTGCCAGCAGCTTATCTTCGGGGTACAATGAGCAGTTCTTC
>TRBD2|TRBV30|TRBJ2-7|-|15
CAWSGGLAGPYEQYF
TGTGCCTGGAGCGGGGGACTAGCGGGACCTTACGAGCAGTACTTC
>-|TRBV9|TRBJ2-2|-|15
CASSVPGQNTGELFF
TGTGCCAGCAGCGTACCTGGACAGAACACCGGGGAGCTGTTTTTT
>-|TRBV4-1|TRBJ2-5|-|15
CASSQDPGVAETQYF
TGCGCCAGCAGCCAAGACCCCGGGGTCGCGGAGACCCAGTACTTC
>TRBD1|TRBV6-5|TRBJ2-7|-|15
CASSIGQGLRYEQYF
TGTGCCAGCAGTATAGGACAGGGGCTAAGGTACGAGCAGTACTTC
>-|TRBV11-3|TRBJ2-5|-|15
CASSSGGTEQETQYF
TGTGCCAGCAGCTCCGGAGGGACTGAACAAGAGACCCAGTACTTC
>-|TRBV7-3|TRBJ2-5|-|15
CASSAPGSHQETQYF
TGTGCCAGCAGCGCCCCTGGGAGTCACCAAGAGACCCAGTACTTC
>-|TRBV11-2|TRBJ2-7|-|15
CASSPGGFSSYEQYF
TGTGCCAGCAGCCCAGGGGGGTTCAGCTCCTACGAGCAGTACTTC
>TRBD1|TRBV27|TRBJ2-7|once|14
CASSVSDRARGQYF
TGTGCCAGCAGTGTATCGGACAGGGCCCGGGGGCAGTACTTC
>TRBD1|TRBV2|TRBJ1-2|-|15
CASGYRTGGFYGYTF
TGTGCCAGCGGATATCGGACAGGGGGCTTCTATGGCTACACCTTC
>-|TRBV6-5|TRBJ1-1|-|14
CASSYLDTNTEAFF
TGTGCCAGCAGTTACTTGGACACGAACACTGAAGCTTTCTTT
>-|TRBV14|TRBJ1-1|once|13
CASSLLAYTEAFF
TGTGCCAGCAGCCTCTTAGCTTACACTGAAGCTTTCTTT
>TRBD2|TRBV19|TRBJ2-5|-|13
CASSMGREETQYF
TGTGCCAGTAGTATGGGGAGGGAAGAGACCCAGTACTTC
>-|TRBV24-1|TRBJ2-2|many|14
CATSERDSTGELFF
TGTGCCACCAGTGAACGGGACTCCACCGGGGAGCTGTTTTTT
>TRBD1|TRBV19|TRBJ2-1|-|15
CASTSPGQRRNEQFF
TGTGCCAGTACCTCACCGGGACAGAGACGCAATGAGCAGTTCTTC
>TRBD1|TRBV10-3|TRBJ2-2|-|18
CAISERDRGRLNTGELFF
TGTGCCATCAGTGAAAGGGACAGGGGCCGTCTGAACACCGGGGAGCTGTTTTTT
>-|TRBV9|TRBJ1-6|-|16
CASSIRQSSYNSPLHF
TGTGCCAGCAGCATTAGACAGAGCTCCTATAATTCACCCCTCCACTTT
>TRBD2|TRBV7-8|TRBJ2-3|-|16
CASSLVSGGITDTQYF
TGTGCCAGCAGCTTAGTTTCGGGGGGGATCACAGATACGCAGTATTTT
>-|TRBV10-3|TRBJ2-7|-|13
CAISEPGPYEQYF
TGTGCCATCAGTGAACCAGGCCCCTACGAGCAGTACTTC
>-|TRBV29-1|TRBJ1-1|-|14
CSVRGRGMNTEAFF
TGCAGCGTGCGGGGTCGGGGGATGAACACTGAAGCTTTCTTT
>-|TRBV18|TRBJ1-4|-|17
CASSPPPGQLDGEKLFF
TGTGCCAGCTCACCACCGCCTGGACAGTTAGATGGTGAAAAACTGTTTTTT
>-|TRBV2|TRBJ1-4|-|14
CASSEGEGVEKLFF
TGTGCCAGCAGTGAGGGGGAGGGGGTTGAAAAACTGTTTTTT
>TRBD1|TRBV4-2|TRBJ1-1|few|15
CASSPRTGANTEAFF
TGTGCCAGCAGCCCCCGGACAGGGGCGAACACTGAAGCTTTCTTT
>TRBD1|TRBV11-2|TRBJ2-2|-|14
CASSLQGGTGELFF
TGTGCCAGCAGCCTACAGGGGGGAACCGGGGAGCTGTTTTTT
>-|TRBV10-3|TRBJ1-2|-|11
CAITANYGYTF
TGTGCCATCACAGCTAACTATGGCTACACCTTC
>-|TRBV28|TRBJ1-1|-|18
CASSFYFQVGPMNTEAFF
TGTGCCAGCAGTTTTTACTTCCAGGTCGGCCCCATGAACACTGAAGCTTTCTTT
>-|TRBV18|TRBJ2-7|few|13
CASSPLPLREQYF
TGTGCCAGCTCACCATTGCCGTTGCGTGAGCAGTACTTC
>-|TRBV12-5|TRBJ1-2|-|12
CASGLFAWGYTF
TGTGCTAGTGGTTTGTTCGCGTGGGGCTACACCTTC
>-|TRBV19|TRBJ1-2|-|13
CASSIGEGDGYTF
TGTGCCAGTAGTATCGGTGAGGGAGATGGCTACACCTTC
>-|TRBV5-4|TRBJ2-1|once|13
CASSLDAGPEQFF
TGTGCCAGCAGCTTGGATGCGGGCCCTGAGCAGTTCTTC
>TRBD2|TRBV4-1|TRBJ2-1|-|15
CASRQLADVRDEQFF
TGCGCCAGCAGACAACTAGCGGACGTTAGAGATGAGCAGTTCTTC
>-|TRBV5-1|TRBJ1-1|-|14
CASSWAQMNTEAFF
TGCGCCAGCAGCTGGGCACAGATGAACACTGAAGCTTTCTTT
>-|TRBV5-1|TRBJ1-1|-|13
CASSLGQDTEAFF
TGCGCCAGCAGCTTGGGGCAGGACACTGAAGCTTTCTTT
>-|TRBV5-1|TRBJ1-4|-|15
CASSLGIGVNEKLFF
TGCGCCAGCAGCTTGGGGATCGGGGTCAATGAAAAACTGTTTTTT
>TRBD1|TRBV12-3/TRBV12-4|TRBJ1-1|once|13
CASSTGGGTEAFF
TGTGCCAGCAGTACAGGGGGCGGCACTGAAGCTTTCTTT
>-|TRBV27|TRBJ1-2|-|14
CASSPYGRMDGYTF
TGTGCCAGCAGTCCCTACGGGAGGATGGATGGCTACACCTTC
>TRBD1|TRBV28|TRBJ1-1|-|16
CASRRDRGPGGTEAFF
TGTGCCAGCAGAAGGGACAGGGGGCCGGGGGGCACTGAAGCTTTCTTT